This T cell receptor beta chain derives from a study of identical twins. This CDR3 spans 13 amino acids. The V end was cut by 5 bases, the J end by 7 bases, with 11 bases between. Only a few counts were recorded for this clonotype. Template switching added a universal primer binding site, and final cDNA carried unique molecular identifiers. TCRdb called the 5' RACE reads again in MiXCR, with one record for every CDR3 protein. The sample yields about 660,000 distinct CDR3 sequences, approximately 9% seen once. These same records also appear under a second study, on yellow fever vaccine responses in identical twins.

Sequenced sample: PBMCs. This clonotype was obtained from a young woman in good health. This chain joins TRBV12-3 or TRBV12-4 and TRBJ2-2, with D perhaps matching TRBD2 (6 bases). This chain's CDR3 is CASSPGLLGELFF. The CDR3 nucleotides are TGTGCCAGCAGTCCGGGACTCCTCGGGGAGCTGTTTTTT.